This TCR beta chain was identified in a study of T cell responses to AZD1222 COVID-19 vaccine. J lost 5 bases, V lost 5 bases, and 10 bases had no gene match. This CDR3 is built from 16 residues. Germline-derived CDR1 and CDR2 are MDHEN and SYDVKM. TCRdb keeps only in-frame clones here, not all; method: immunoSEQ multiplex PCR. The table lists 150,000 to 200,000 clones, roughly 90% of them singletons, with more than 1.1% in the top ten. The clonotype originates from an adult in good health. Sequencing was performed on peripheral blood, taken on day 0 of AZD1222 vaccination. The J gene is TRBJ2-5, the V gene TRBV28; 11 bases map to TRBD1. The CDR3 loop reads CASSPGQGARLETQYF. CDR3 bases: TGTGCCAGCAGTCCCGGACAGGGGGCGCGGTTGGAGACCCAGTACTTC. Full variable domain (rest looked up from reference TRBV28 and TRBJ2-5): DVKVTQSSRYLVKRTGEKVFLECVQDMDHENMFWYRQDPGLGLRLIYFSYDVKMKEKGDIPEGYSVSREKKERFSLILESASTNQTSMYLCASSPGQGARLETQYFGPGTRLLVL.